This note documents a single TCR beta chain sequence. Its cognate antigen is unknown. The PCR used 60 Vbeta and 13 Jbeta primers. Sequenced by immunoSEQ multiplex PCR; TCRdb stores in-frame clones only, minus some. This repertoire includes 53,000 or so clones. The sample belongs to a study of cytomegalovirus exposure and HLA in healthy donors. In the study overall: Within the Caucasian-associated ancestry cluster were more than 75% of the 300 to 450 genotyped donors. Study observations and caveats: Analysis was carried out at a later point, and it linked a missense DCLRE1C variant to TCR beta V- and J-gene trimming. Associated with cytomegalovirus, according to the listing, were some 180 TCR beta chains. Within an earlier analysis, most TCR beta V segments proved productive either about 90% or about 30% of the time.

Per germline, CDR1 SGHAT and CDR2 FQNNGV. With 4 bases removed from V and 1 base from J, the gap between germline ends came to 7 bases. CDR3 size: 13 residues. The sequenced material came from PBMCs. V gene TRBV11-2 combines with J gene TRBJ1-2; D unresolved. This sequence originates from a man between 18 and 29 years old in good health and CMV-seropositive. CDR3 in DNA: TGTGCCAGCAGCTCACACAATAACTATGGCTACACCTTC. It encodes CASSSHNNYGYTF. The variable domain in full, with the rest retrieved from reference TRBV11-2 and TRBJ1-2, is EAGVAQSPRYKIIEKRQSVAFWCNPISGHATLYWYQQILGQGPKLLIQFQNNGVVDDSQLPKDRFSAERLKGVDSTLKIQPAKLEDSAVYLCASSSHNNYGYTFGSGTRLTVV.